The TCR beta chain under discussion was sequenced for a study of response to subunit inactivated influenza vaccine. Comments on this clonotype: Its antigen remains unidentified.

General study findings and limits: Few additional T cells are recruited per seasonal influenza vaccination, authors suggested.

The CDR3 is 15 residues long. V was shortened by 5 bases and J by 4 bases, with 15 bases between the two germline ends. Using its own MiXCR run on the RT-PCR reads, TCRdb lists one record per CDR3 protein. The sample has 650,000 to 700,000 distinct CDR3 sequences, less than 20% seen once; the top ten hold roughly 12%. This chain joins TRBV12-3 or TRBV12-4 and TRBJ1-5; D might be TRBD1 (6 bases). This sequence originates from a man over 45 who received an inactivated influenza vaccine. The sequences come from PBMCs from blood, collected 11 to 12 days after vaccination. The CDR3 nucleotides are TGTGCCAGCAGTCATGGACAGTTTAGGAATCAGCCCCAGCATTTT. This sequence encodes CASSHGQFRNQPQHF.